This TCR beta chain was sequenced during a study of T cell responses to AZD1222 COVID-19 vaccine (dated by TCRdb to the early 2020s). Regarding the study in general: AZD1222 recipients whose second dose came at about 4 weeks and those whose second dose came at about 12 weeks were combined into one group, since spike-specific TCR depth and breadth did not differ between the two schedules. TCR sequencing was performed for about 240 trial participants, of whom approximately 200 were given two doses of AZD1222 and around 26 were given two doses of MenACWY control vaccine. Enrollment into the trials was organized by age into subgroups of 18-55, 56-69 and 70-plus years, and those subgroups contained approximately 150, 30 and 60 TCR-sequenced participants, respectively.

This sample's time point label indicates: baseline before first vaccination. Vaccinee samples were obtained from the UK trials COV001 and COV002, which included a single-blind randomized controlled phase 2/3 trial of AZD1222 (ChAdOx1 nCoV-19) in healthy adults. Trial participant PBMC samples were collected at day 0 and day 28 after the second dose for TCRbeta chain sequencing. The CDR3 regions of human TCRbeta chains were analyzed by immunosequencing. Per the original workflow: Repertoire TCRs were matched against a reference library of SARS-CoV-2-specific TCRs generated with the MIRA antigen-specificity platform. Breadth was defined as the fraction of unique TCRs that were SARS-CoV-2-associated. Depth was defined as the fraction of total T cells that were SARS-CoV-2-associated. Using the MIRA data, each spike-specific TCR was assigned both to the spike region to which the TCR was reactive and to a CD4 or CD8 class. Log10-transformed breadth and depth values were compared by one-way ANOVA with Sidak's multiple comparisons tests. TCRdb provides this immuneACCESS table in a form limited to in-frame rearrangements. Some clones are lacking; in checked studies, under half of them reflect an unresolved V gene, and why the rest are absent is not known. That table is the source of V, J and clone size, and D and trimming were worked out from the DNA. Here the sample has about 130,000 clones; around 84% occur a single time. The ten largest clones represent 12% of the sample.

Per the germline V gene (reference sequence), SGHAT is the CDR1 and FQDESV is the CDR2. The V and J ends are trimmed by 5 bases and 3 bases, leaving 10 bases between them. Inclusive of the bounding cysteine and phenylalanine, the CDR3 is 13 residues long. CDR3 DNA is the only sequence kept; it has 39 bases, read in frame from the first base. Findings and caveats that apply to the study as a whole: Epitopes outside the regions mutated in the B.1.351 and B.1.1.7 variants were reportedly recognized by nearly half of the unique spike-specific TCRs. The whole spike protein was spanned by vaccine-associated CD4 TCRs, and dominant responses were seen in regions 160-218 and 743-854. Conclusions about previously exposed vaccinees were limited because only six or seven AZD1222 recipients were SARS-CoV-2 seropositive at baseline. After two AZD1222 doses, both the breadth and the depth of spike-specific TCRs were significantly higher than at day 0 and than in MenACWY recipients. In the small 56-69-year group, the increase in depth fell short of significance, most likely because of low power. Participants were mostly white British and included more females than males, and it was suggested by the authors that clonal diversity may have been underestimated. Because no day 14 peak-response samples were available, the repertoires could be characterized only after the peak T cell response.

Remarks on this clone: Its cognate antigen has yet to be identified. No base quality values were provided; no much bigger clone lies one nucleotide off.

The sequence came from an adult in good health. Sequenced here: peripheral blood, sampled on day 0 of AZD1222 vaccination. The rearrangement joined TRBV11-1 to TRBJ1-1, with the D gene not confidently named. Here is the DNA: TGTGCCAGCAGCCCCGTCGGAGACACTGAAGCTTTCTTT. Translated, it gives CASSPVGDTEAFF.